One sample yielded the 10 T cell receptor beta chains listed below, sequenced in a study of T cell responses to AZD1222 COVID-19 vaccine. Measured with immunoSEQ multiplex PCR; TCRdb has only the in-frame clones, and not every one. The sample includes around 140,000 clones, 91% of them seen just once. Sequences were derived from peripheral blood, sampled on day 0 of AZD1222 vaccination. The receptors were gathered from an adult in good health.

The chain links TRBV7-9 to TRBJ2-1; 13 positions agree with TRBD2. This CDR3 has 14 amino acids. V was clipped by 3 bases and J by 9 bases; unmatched bases: 2. Per the germline V gene, CDR1 is SEHNR and CDR2 is FQNEAQ (reference sequence). The chain's CDR3 is CASSFTSGRGEQFF. The CDR3 nucleotides read TGTGCCAGCAGCTTTACTAGCGGGAGGGGTGAGCAGTTCTTC. Full variable domain (outside the CDR3, taken from reference TRBV7-9 and TRBJ2-1): DTGVSQNPRHKITKRGQNVTFRCDPISEHNRLYWYRQTLGQGPEFLTYFQNEAQLEKSRLLSDRFSAERPKGSFSTLEIQRTEQGDSAMYLCASSFTSGRGEQFFGPGTRLTVL.

This rearrangement joins TRBV7-9 to TRBJ1-6; 9 bases line up with TRBD1. V lost 5 bases and J lost 7; bases outside the gene matches: 12. CDR3 length equals 17 residues. Germline V lookup: CDR1 SEHNR, CDR2 FQNEAQ (reference sequence). The CDR3 here is CASSVGTGWKGNSPLHF. The CDR3 nucleotides are TGTGCCAGCAGCGTCGGGACAGGGTGGAAGGGAAATTCACCCCTCCACTTT.

The chain's CDR3 is CASSLHGGAEEKLFF. The CDR3 nucleotides are TGTGCCAGCTCACTTCACGGGGGGGCAGAAGAAAAACTGTTTTTT. This chain connects TRBV18 to TRBJ1-4; D is perhaps TRBD1 (6 bases). The CDR3 has 15 residues. V shed 4 bases and J shed 8 bases, with 17 bases lying between them. Looked up from germline, CDR1 is KGHSH and CDR2 is LQKENI. The full variable domain, its missing parts supplied by reference TRBV18 and TRBJ1-4, is NAGVMQNPRHLVRRRGQEARLRCSPMKGHSHVYWYRQLPEEGLKFMVYLQKENIIDESGMPKERFSAEFPKEGPSILRIQQVVRGDSAAYFCASSLHGGAEEKLFFGSGTQLSVL.

The gene calls are TRBV28 and TRBJ2-1; 9 bases are shared with TRBD2. V was pared by 5 bases and J by 5 bases, with 4 bases of the junction left unmatched. The CDR3 sequence is 14 residues long. CDR1 and CDR2 from the germline V gene are MDHEN and SYDVKM. The CDR3 bases are TGTGCCAGCAGTCTATTAGCGGGAGACAATGAGCAGTTCTTC. Translation: CASSLLAGDNEQFF.

The chain carries TRBV28 and TRBJ1-4; D is possibly TRBD1 (5 bases). Germline V gene data show CDR1 as MDHEN and CDR2 as SYDVKM. V lost 6 bases and J lost 5, with 16 bases in between. This CDR3 region has 15 residues. CDR3 in amino acids: CASRMPGLRNEKLFF. The CDR3 region has the DNA TGTGCCAGCAGAATGCCGGGACTGAGGAATGAAAAACTGTTTTTT.

The rearrangement links TRBV13 to TRBJ2-6; no clear D gene. The CDR3 has 14 residues. The germline V and J ends were trimmed by 6 bases and 2 bases, with 8 bases remaining between them. Germline loops: CDR1 PRHDT, CDR2 FYEKMQ (reference sequence). The CDR3 sequence: CASSANTGANVLTF. The DNA for the CDR3 is TGTGCCAGCAGTGCAAACACTGGGGCCAACGTCCTGACTTTC.

The chain joins TRBV12-3 or TRBV12-4 to TRBJ2-3; D not certain. CDR3 length equals 11 residues. Trimming shortened V by 1 base and J by 6 bases, and 2 bases separated the two germline ends. CDR3 amino acids: CASSLGDTQYF. In DNA form, the CDR3 reads TGTGCCAGCAGTTTAGGTGATACGCAGTATTTT.

This clone was detected only once. For the CDR3, the DNA is TGTGCCAGCAGCCCCCGAAGAAGGCAGGGAGGCTACAATGAGCAGTTCTTC. Its translation is CASSPRRRQGGYNEQFF. V is TRBV11-3 and J is TRBJ2-1; the D gene is possibly TRBD2 (6 bases). V dropped 5 bases and J dropped 3 bases, with 20 bases sitting between them. This CDR3 has 17 residues. Germline V gene lookup returns CDR1 SGHNT and CDR2 YENEEA.

J is TRBJ1-1 and V is TRBV14; D gene unclear. V gave up 5 bases and J gave up 3 bases, with 7 bases separating them. Germline V CDR1 and CDR2: SGHDN, FVKESK. There are 12 residues in the CDR3. The CDR3 sequence: CASSSSYTEAFF. The CDR3 nucleotides are TGTGCCAGCAGCTCGTCATACACTGAAGCTTTCTTT.

The genes are TRBV4-2 and TRBJ1-2; D gene ambiguous. Germline lookup yields CDR1 LGHNA and CDR2 YNFKEQ. The V gene lost 1 base and the J gene lost 3 bases, with 6 bases spanning the gap. The CDR3 runs 13 residues. CDR3 DNA: TGTGCCAGCAGCCAAGCAGGAGACTATGGCTACACCTTC. It specifies CASSQAGDYGYTF.